What follows are 22 T cell receptor beta chains derived from one specimen sequenced in a study of CD8 T cells in ankylosing spondylitis. Overall study findings and caveats: What appeared characteristic of ankylosing spondylitis blood was a TCR beta motif of seven to nine highly homologous variants.

No cognate antigen is known for these TCRs. TCRdb reprocessed the 5' RACE reads via MiXCR and lists one record per CDR3 protein. The sample includes some 100,000 distinct CDR3 sequences, approximately 9.6% of them seen just once. The source material was blood, either unsorted or a sorted T cell fraction (not recorded which). The receptors derive from a male donor with ankylosing spondylitis.

This clonotype was counted at least ten times. The chain combines TRBV27 with TRBJ2-7, with D unclear. This CDR3 region has 14 residues. Germline V lookup: CDR1 MNHEY, CDR2 SMNVEV (reference sequence). Trimming left V 2 bases short and J 6 bases short, with 14 bases between. The CDR3 DNA reads TGTGCCAGCAGTTTACAGTCGTATACCGGCGAGCAGTACTTC. Translating gives CASSLQSYTGEQYF.

This chain connects TRBV12-3 or TRBV12-4 to TRBJ2-3; no reliable D call. Trimming stripped 4 bases from V and 6 bases from J, with 11 bases between. The CDR3 covers 13 residues. The CDR3 nucleotides read TGTGCCAGCAGTTCGAGTACTGGGGATACGCAGTATTTT. Its protein is CASSSSTGDTQYF.

This clonotype was detected only a few times. The rearrangement links TRBV25-1 to TRBJ2-7; D is unclear. This CDR3 is 12 amino acids long. The germline V gene encodes CDR1 MGHDK and CDR2 SYGVNS. V was pared by 0 bases and J by 3 bases, with 3 bases between. This CDR3 reads CASSEYGYEQYF. The CDR3 nucleotides read TGTGCCAGCAGTGAATACGGCTACGAGCAGTACTTC.

There are many counts of this clonotype. The J gene is TRBJ1-6, the V gene TRBV27; D remains unclear. The CDR3 is 14 residues long. CDR1 and CDR2 from the germline V gene are MNHEY and SMNVEV (reference sequence). V was cut by 0 bases and J by 5 bases, with 5 bases left in between. This CDR3 is CASSLSVNNSPLHF. The DNA for the CDR3 is TGTGCCAGCAGTTTATCCGTTAATAATTCACCCCTCCACTTT.

V and J are TRBV20-1 and TRBJ2-2; TRBD2 agrees at 10 bases. Per germline, CDR1 DFQATT and CDR2 SNEGSKA (reference sequence). V gave up 2 bases and J gave up 0 bases; unmatched junction bases: 12. This CDR3 comprises 19 residues. The CDR3 DNA reads TGCAGTGCTAGACGATCCGGTCTAGCGGGAGCCCCGAACACCGGGGAGCTGTTTTTT. Translation gives CSARRSGLAGAPNTGELFF.

V usage is TRBV10-1 and J usage is TRBJ2-3; D is perhaps TRBD2 (6 bases). CDR1 is WNHNN and CDR2 is SYGVQD in the germline V gene (reference sequence). This CDR3 contains 15 residues. Trimming pared 0 bases from V and 6 bases from J, leaving 13 bases between. As DNA, the CDR3 is TGCGCCAGCAGTGAGTCGATAGGGCTAGCGGATACGCAGTATTTT. Translating gives CASSESIGLADTQYF.

This clonotype was seen once. The gene calls are TRBV14 and TRBJ2-1; D remains ambiguous. The CDR3 spans 11 residues. Germline V lookup: CDR1 SGHDN, CDR2 FVKESK. V was trimmed by 5 bases and J by 11 bases, leaving 10 bases between them. In DNA form, the CDR3 reads TGTGCCAGCAGCACCTGGAAGCAGCAGTTCTTC. This sequence encodes CASSTWKQQFF. The variable domain in full, completed from reference TRBV14 and TRBJ2-1, reads EAGVTQFPSHSVIEKGQTVTLRCDPISGHDNLYWYRRVMGKEIKFLLHFVKESKQDESGMPNNRFLAERTGGTYSTLKVQPAELEDSGVYFCASSTWKQQFFGPGTRLTVL.

This clonotype showed up just a few times. V gene TRBV20-1 combines with J gene TRBJ2-1; 10 bases map to TRBD2. V dropped 5 bases and J dropped 4; count of bases not matched to a gene: 5. The CDR3 extends over 14 amino acids. CDR1 and CDR2 from the germline V gene are DFQATT and SNEGSKA (reference sequence). CDR3 nucleotides: TGCAGTGCTCTAAAGCGGGAGGGGTACAATGAGCAGTTCTTC. It yields the protein CSALKREGYNEQFF.

This clonotype was counted between two and nine times. The genes are TRBV2 and TRBJ2-7; 7 nucleotides align to TRBD1. The germline gives CDR1 SNHLY, CDR2 FYNNEI. V lost 4 bases and J lost 2; bases outside the gene matches: 2. The CDR3 consists of 13 residues. This CDR3 reads CASSGRGPYEQYV. The CDR3 bases are TGTGCCAGCAGTGGTAGGGGGCCCTACGAGCAGTACGTC.

In its sample, this clonotype was seen many times. This chain connects TRBV20-1 to TRBJ2-2, with D tentatively TRBD1 (5 bases). The CDR3 covers 14 residues. V was pared by 3 bases and J by 2 bases, with 10 bases between. Germline lookup yields CDR1 DFQATT and CDR2 SNEGSKA (reference sequence). DNA of the CDR3: TGCAGTGCTAGGACAGCTGGAAACACCGGGGAGCTGTTTTTT. Residues: CSARTAGNTGELFF.

The chain joins TRBV5-6 to TRBJ2-7; possible D gene TRBD2, 6 bases. This CDR3 contains 16 residues. The ends were cut back, 0 bases at V and 2 bases at J, with 15 bases in the middle. CDR1 is SGHDT, CDR2 YYEEEE, per germline. CDR3 sequence reads: CASSLGQSAGTYEQYF. The CDR3 region has the DNA TGTGCCAGCAGCTTGGGGCAATCGGCGGGGACCTACGAGCAGTACTTC.

This clonotype was counted at least ten times. V is TRBV29-1 and J is TRBJ2-7; a possible D gene is TRBD1 (6 bases). V gave up 6 bases and J gave up 0 bases, with 12 bases separating them. Germline CDR1 and CDR2: SQVTM and ANQGSEA. The CDR3 length is 13 residues. This CDR3 reads CSVRTGSSYEQYF. The CDR3 bases are TGCAGCGTACGCACAGGGTCCTCCTACGAGCAGTACTTC.

This clonotype was found many times. The chain couples TRBV29-1 to TRBJ1-1, with a possible D match to TRBD1 (5 bases). The V gene's germline CDR1 is SQVTM and CDR2 ANQGSEA. Trimming removed 6 bases at V and 0 bases at J, with 14 bases between. The CDR3 has 14 amino acids. CDR3 sequence (DNA): TGCAGCGTCGGGGGTCCGGCCCTGAACACTGAAGCTTTCTTT. Translation: CSVGGPALNTEAFF.

This clonotype was counted many times. This rearrangement joins TRBV10-3 to TRBJ2-3; 12 bases are shared with TRBD2. The CDR3 consists of 17 residues. Germline V lookup: CDR1 ENHRY, CDR2 SYGVKD. V trimming: 0 bases; J trimming: 5 bases; junction bases outside the gene matches: 6. The CDR3 spells CAISESWTSGTLDTQYF. In DNA, the CDR3 is TGTGCCATCAGTGAGTCGTGGACTAGCGGGACTTTAGATACGCAGTATTTT.

The chain links TRBV9 to TRBJ1-2; D is possibly TRBD1 (5 bases). V was shortened by 0 bases and J by 7 bases, with 16 bases between the two germline ends. CDR1 is SGDLS and CDR2 is YYNGEE in the germline V gene. CDR3 length: 15 amino acids. CDR3 in amino acids: CASSVGGLSRSGYTF. The CDR3 DNA reads as TGTGCCAGCAGCGTAGGGGGCCTCTCGAGGAGTGGCTACACCTTC.

The table lists this clonotype with a few counts. The chain carries TRBV14 and TRBJ2-2; 9 bases are shared with TRBD2. V was pared by 2 bases and J by 4 bases, with 5 bases of the junction left unmatched. This CDR3 region has 16 residues. CDR1 and CDR2 from the germline V gene are SGHDN and FVKESK. DNA of the CDR3: TGTGCCAGCAGCCAACGGAGCGGGAGGCCCACCGGGGAGCTGTTTTTT. This codes for CASSQRSGRPTGELFF.

This clonotype has at least ten counts. V usage is TRBV12-3 or TRBV12-4 and J usage is TRBJ1-1; D call uncertain. This CDR3 region has 9 residues. The V and J ends lost 7 bases and 6 bases respectively, with 3 bases between them. In nucleotides, the CDR3 is TGTGCCAGCAAAGCTGAAGCTTTCTTT. It codes for CASKAEAFF.

The CDR3 protein is CASSLGATYNEQFF. The CDR3 region has the DNA TGTGCCAGCAGCTTAGGGGCAACCTACAATGAGCAGTTCTTC. V gene TRBV13 combines with J gene TRBJ2-1; D remains ambiguous. The length of the CDR3 is 14 residues. CDR1 is PRHDT and CDR2 is FYEKMQ in the germline V gene (reference sequence). V was cut by 0 bases and J by 2 bases, with 5 bases left in between.

This clonotype was observed many times. The chain combines TRBV12-3 or TRBV12-4 with TRBJ1-1, with TRBD1 matching over 7 bases. The CDR3 totals 16 residues. Trimming took 5 bases from V and 2 from J; bases not matched to a gene: 11. CDR3 sequence reads: CASSPPAGGINTEAFF. CDR3 DNA: TGTGCCAGCAGTCCCCCGGCAGGGGGGATTAACACTGAAGCTTTCTTT.

The chain combines TRBV19 with TRBJ1-1; TRBD1 matches at 8 bases. There are 13 residues in the CDR3. The germline gives CDR1 LNHDA, CDR2 SQIVND (reference sequence). Unmatched junction bases numbered 9, after V lost 4 bases and J lost 11 bases. CDR3 DNA: TGTGCCAGTAGTAAGGACAGGGTTGGGGAGGCTTTCTTT. Its translation: CASSKDRVGEAFF.

This clonotype has ten or more counts. The chain uses TRBV27 and TRBJ2-3, with 7 bases aligning to TRBD2. CDR1 and CDR2 (germline): MNHEY, SMNVEV (reference sequence). V lost 2 bases, J lost 6 bases, and 11 bases stayed unmatched. The CDR3 length is 16 residues. The CDR3 is CASSLVLAEGGDTQYF. The CDR3 DNA is TGTGCCAGCAGTTTAGTCCTAGCGGAGGGTGGGGATACGCAGTATTTT.

A few counts support this clonotype. This rearrangement joins TRBV6-5 to TRBJ2-1; D is unresolved. Germline V gene lookup returns CDR1 MNHEY and CDR2 SVGAGI. Trimming shortened V by 4 bases and J by 0 bases, and 13 bases separated the two germline ends. The CDR3 loop spans 16 amino acids. This CDR3 reads CASSWDLGSSYNEQFF. CDR3 bases: TGTGCCAGCAGTTGGGATTTGGGTAGCTCCTACAATGAGCAGTTCTTC.